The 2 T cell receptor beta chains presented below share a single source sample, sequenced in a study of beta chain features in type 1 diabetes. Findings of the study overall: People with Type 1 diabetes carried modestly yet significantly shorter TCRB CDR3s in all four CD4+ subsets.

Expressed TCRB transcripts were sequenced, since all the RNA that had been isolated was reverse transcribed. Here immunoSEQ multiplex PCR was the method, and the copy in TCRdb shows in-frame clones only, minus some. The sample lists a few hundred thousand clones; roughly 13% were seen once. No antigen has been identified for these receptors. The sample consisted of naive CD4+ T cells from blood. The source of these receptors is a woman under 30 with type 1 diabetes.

CDR3 region: CASSLAQGQILGTQYF. CDR3 bases: TGTGCCAGCAGCTTAGCGCAGGGACAGATCCTTGGGACGCAGTATTTT. This chain links TRBV7-2 with TRBJ2-3, with TRBD1 identical over 7 bases. This CDR3 has 16 amino acids. Germline V lookup: CDR1 SGHTA, CDR2 FQGNSA. With V trimmed by 0 bases and J by 9 bases, 12 bases remained unmatched.

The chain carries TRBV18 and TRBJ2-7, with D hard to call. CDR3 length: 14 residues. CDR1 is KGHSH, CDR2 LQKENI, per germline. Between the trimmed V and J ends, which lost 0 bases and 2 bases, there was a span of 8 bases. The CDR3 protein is CASSPPSHPYEQYF. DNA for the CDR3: TGTGCCAGCTCACCACCGTCCCATCCCTACGAGCAGTACTTC.